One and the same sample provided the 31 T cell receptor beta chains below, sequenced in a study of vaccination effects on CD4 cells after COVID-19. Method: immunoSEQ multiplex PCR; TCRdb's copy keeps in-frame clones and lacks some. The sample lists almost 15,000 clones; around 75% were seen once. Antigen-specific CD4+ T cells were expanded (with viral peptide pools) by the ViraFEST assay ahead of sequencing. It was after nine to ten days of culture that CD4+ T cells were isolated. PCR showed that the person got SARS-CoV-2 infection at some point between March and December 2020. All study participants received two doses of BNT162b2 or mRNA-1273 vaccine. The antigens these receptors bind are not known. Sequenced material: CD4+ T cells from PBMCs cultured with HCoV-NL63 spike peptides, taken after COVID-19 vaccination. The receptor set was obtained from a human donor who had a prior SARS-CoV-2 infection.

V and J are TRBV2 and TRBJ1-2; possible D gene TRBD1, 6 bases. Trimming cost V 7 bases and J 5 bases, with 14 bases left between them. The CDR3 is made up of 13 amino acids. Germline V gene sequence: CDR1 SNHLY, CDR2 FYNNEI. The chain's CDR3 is CASTLDRPYGYTF. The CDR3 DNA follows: TGTGCCAGCACCCTGGACAGACCTTATGGCTACACCTTC.

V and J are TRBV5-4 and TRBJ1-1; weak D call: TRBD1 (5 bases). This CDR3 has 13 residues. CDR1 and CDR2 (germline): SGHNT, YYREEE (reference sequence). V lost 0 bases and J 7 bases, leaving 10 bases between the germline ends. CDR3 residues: CASSLGGTGEAFF. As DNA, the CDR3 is TGTGCCAGCAGCTTGGGGGGGACGGGTGAAGCTTTCTTT.

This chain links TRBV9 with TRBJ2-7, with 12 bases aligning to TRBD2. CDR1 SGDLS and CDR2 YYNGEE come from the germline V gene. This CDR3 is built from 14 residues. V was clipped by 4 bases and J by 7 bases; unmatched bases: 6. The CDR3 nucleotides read TGTGCCAGCAGCCCAGGACTAGCGGGATGGGAGCAGTACTTC. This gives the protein CASSPGLAGWEQYF.

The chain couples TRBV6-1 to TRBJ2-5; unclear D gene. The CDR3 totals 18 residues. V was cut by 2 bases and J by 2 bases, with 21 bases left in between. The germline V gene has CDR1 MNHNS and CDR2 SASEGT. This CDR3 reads CASSERHPAVAGQETQYF. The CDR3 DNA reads TGTGCCAGCAGTGAACGCCACCCCGCGGTGGCTGGGCAAGAGACCCAGTACTTC.

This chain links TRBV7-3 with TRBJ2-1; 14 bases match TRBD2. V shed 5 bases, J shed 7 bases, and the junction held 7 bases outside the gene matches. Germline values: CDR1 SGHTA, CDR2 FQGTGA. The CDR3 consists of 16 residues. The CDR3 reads CASSPVGTSGRNEQFF. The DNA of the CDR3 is TGTGCCAGCAGCCCGGTCGGGACTAGCGGGAGAAATGAGCAGTTCTTC.

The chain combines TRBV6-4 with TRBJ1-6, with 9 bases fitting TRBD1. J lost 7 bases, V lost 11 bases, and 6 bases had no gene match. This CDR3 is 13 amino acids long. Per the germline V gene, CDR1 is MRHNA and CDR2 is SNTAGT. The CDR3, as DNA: TGTGCCCCCTGGACAGGGGTCAATTCACCCCTCCACTTT. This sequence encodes CAPWTGVNSPLHF.

This CDR3 reads CASSLQQGSNEKLFF. The CDR3 nucleotides read TGCGCCAGCAGCTTGCAACAGGGGTCTAATGAAAAACTGTTTTTT. The chain has TRBV5-1 and TRBJ1-4; 7 bases line up with TRBD1. The trim removed 1 base at V and 3 bases at J, leaving 3 bases unmatched. The CDR3 spans 15 residues. In germline, CDR1 is SGHRS, CDR2 YFSETQ. Drawing the rest from reference TRBV5-1 and TRBJ1-4, the complete variable domain is KAGVTQTPRYLIKTRGQQVTLSCSPISGHRSVSWYQQTPGQGLQFLFEYFSETQRNKGNFPGRFSGRQFSNSRSEMNVSTLELGDSALYLCASSLQQGSNEKLFFGSGTQLSVL.

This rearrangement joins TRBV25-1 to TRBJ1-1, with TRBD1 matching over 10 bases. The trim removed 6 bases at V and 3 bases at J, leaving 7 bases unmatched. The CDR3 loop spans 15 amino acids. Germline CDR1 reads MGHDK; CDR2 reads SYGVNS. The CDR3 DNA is TGTGCCAGCAGAAAGGGACAGGGGTGGGACACTGAAGCTTTCTTT. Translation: CASRKGQGWDTEAFF.

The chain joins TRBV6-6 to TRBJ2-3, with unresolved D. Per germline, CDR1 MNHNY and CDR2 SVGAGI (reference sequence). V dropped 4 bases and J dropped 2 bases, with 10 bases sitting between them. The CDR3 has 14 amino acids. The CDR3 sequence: CASSFPSATDTQYF. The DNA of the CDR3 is TGTGCCAGCAGTTTCCCCTCGGCCACAGATACGCAGTATTTT.

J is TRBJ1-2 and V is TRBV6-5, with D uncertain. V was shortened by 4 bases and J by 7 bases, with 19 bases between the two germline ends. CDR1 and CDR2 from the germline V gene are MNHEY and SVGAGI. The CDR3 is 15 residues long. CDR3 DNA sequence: TGTGCCAGCAGTTCCCGCGTCTCGACTATAGGTGGCTACACCTTC. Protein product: CASSSRVSTIGGYTF.

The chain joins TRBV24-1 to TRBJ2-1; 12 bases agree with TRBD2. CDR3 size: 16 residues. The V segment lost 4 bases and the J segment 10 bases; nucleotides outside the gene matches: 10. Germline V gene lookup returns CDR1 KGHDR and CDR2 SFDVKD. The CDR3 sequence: CATSDPTSGGRQEQFF. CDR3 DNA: TGTGCCACCAGTGACCCGACTAGCGGGGGTCGGCAAGAGCAGTTCTTC.

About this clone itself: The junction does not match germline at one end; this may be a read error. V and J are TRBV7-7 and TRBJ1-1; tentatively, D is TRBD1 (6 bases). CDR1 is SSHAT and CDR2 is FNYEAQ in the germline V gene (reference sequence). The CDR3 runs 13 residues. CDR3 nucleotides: TGTGCTAGCAGCGCAGGGGTGGACACTGAAGCTTTCTTT. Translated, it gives CASSAGVDTEAFF.

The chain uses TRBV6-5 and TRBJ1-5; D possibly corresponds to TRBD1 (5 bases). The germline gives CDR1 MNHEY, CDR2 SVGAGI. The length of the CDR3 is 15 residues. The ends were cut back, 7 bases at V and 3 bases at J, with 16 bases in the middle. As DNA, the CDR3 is TGTGCCAGCACCGAACCCGACAGTGTCAATCAGCCCCAGCATTTT. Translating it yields CASTEPDSVNQPQHF.

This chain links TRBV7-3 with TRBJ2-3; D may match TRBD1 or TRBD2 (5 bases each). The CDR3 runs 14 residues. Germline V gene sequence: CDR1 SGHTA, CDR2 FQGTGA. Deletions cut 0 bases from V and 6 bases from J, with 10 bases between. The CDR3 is CASSLTGRGDTQYF. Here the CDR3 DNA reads TGTGCCAGCAGCTTAACGGGACGGGGCGATACGCAGTATTTT.

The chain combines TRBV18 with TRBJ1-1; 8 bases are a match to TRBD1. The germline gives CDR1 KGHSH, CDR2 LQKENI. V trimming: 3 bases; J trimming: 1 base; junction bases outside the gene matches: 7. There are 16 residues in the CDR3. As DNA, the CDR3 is TGTGCCAGCTCACCGCTAATAGGGACAGGGAACACTGAAGCTTTCTTT. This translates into CASSPLIGTGNTEAFF.

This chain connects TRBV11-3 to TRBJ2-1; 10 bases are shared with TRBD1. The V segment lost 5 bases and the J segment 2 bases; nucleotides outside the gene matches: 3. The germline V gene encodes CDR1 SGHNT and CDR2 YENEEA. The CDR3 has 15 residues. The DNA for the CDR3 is TGTGCCAGCAGCGGGGGACAGGGGACCTACAATGAGCAGTTCTTC. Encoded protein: CASSGGQGTYNEQFF.

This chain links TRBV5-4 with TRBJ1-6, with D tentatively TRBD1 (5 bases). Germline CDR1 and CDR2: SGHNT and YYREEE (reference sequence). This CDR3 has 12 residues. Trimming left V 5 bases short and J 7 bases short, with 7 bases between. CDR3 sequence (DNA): TGTGCCAGCAGGAGGGGCAATTCACCCCTCCACTTT. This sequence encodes CASRRGNSPLHF. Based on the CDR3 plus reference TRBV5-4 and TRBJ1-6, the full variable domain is ETGVTQSPTHLIKTRGQQVTLRCSSQSGHNTVSWYQQALGQGPQFIFQYYREEENGRGNFPPRFSGLQFPNYSSELNVNALELDDSALYLCASRRGNSPLHFGNGTRLTVT.

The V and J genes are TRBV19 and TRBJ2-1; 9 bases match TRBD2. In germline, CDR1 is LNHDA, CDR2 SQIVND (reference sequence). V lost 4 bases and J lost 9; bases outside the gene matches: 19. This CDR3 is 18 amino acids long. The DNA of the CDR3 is TGTGCCAGTAGTACCCCGTTCTTGGCGGGAGGGCCGTTATCTGAGCAGTTCTTC. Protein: CASSTPFLAGGPLSEQFF.

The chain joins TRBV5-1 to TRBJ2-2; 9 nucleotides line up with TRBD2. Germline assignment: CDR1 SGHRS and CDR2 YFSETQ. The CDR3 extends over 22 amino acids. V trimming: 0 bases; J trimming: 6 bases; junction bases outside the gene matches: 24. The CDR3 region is CASSLASGTSSTSGGMAGELFF. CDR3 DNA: TGCGCCAGCAGCTTGGCTTCCGGGACTAGCTCTACCTCAGGGGGTATGGCCGGGGAGCTGTTTTTT.

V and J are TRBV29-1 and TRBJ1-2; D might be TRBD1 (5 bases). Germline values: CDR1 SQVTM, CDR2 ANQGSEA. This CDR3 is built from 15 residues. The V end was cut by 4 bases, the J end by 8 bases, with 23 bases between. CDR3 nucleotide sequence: TGCAGCGTTGCATATATTCGGGACGGCTCTATCGGCTACACCTTC. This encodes CSVAYIRDGSIGYTF.

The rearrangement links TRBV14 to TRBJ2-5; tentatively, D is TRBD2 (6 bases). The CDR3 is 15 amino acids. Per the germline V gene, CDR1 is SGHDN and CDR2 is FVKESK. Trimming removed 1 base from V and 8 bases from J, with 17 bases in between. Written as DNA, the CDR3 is TGTGCCAGCAGCCAAGTGGTGGCTAGCGCCAGTACCCAGTACTTC. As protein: CASSQVVASASTQYF.

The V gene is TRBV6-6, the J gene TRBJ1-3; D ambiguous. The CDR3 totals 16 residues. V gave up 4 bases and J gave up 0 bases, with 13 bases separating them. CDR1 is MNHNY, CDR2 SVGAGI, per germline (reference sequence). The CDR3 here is CASSSPGLSSGNTIYF. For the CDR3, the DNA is TGTGCCAGCAGTTCTCCGGGCCTCAGCTCTGGAAACACCATATATTTT.

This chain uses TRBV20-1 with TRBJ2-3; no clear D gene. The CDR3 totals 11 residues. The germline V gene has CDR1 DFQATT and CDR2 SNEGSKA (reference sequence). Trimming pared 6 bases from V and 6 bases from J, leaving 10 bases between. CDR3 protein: CSATLKDTQYF. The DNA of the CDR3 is TGCAGTGCCACCCTTAAGGATACGCAGTATTTT.

The CDR3, as DNA: TGTGCCAGCAGCCCGTCCGGGGGTGAGGGGACAGATACGCAGTATTTT. Protein: CASSPSGGEGTDTQYF. The chain is built from TRBV5-4 and TRBJ2-3; D is perhaps TRBD2 (6 bases). V dropped 4 bases and J dropped 3 bases, with 18 bases sitting between them. Looked up from germline, CDR1 is SGHNT and CDR2 is YYREEE (reference sequence). The CDR3 is made up of 16 amino acids.

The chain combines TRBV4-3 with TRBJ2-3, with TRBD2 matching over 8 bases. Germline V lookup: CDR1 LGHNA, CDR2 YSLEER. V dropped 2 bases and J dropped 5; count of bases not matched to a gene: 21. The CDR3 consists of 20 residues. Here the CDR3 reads CASSQSITSGSRELEDTQYF. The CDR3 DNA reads TGCGCCAGCAGCCAAAGCATAACTAGCGGCTCCCGGGAGCTCGAAGATACGCAGTATTTT.

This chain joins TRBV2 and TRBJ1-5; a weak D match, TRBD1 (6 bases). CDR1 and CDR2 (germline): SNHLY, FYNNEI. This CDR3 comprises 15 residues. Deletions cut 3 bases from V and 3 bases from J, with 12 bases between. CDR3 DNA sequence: TGTGCCAGCAGTGAGGACAGTGGCGCCAATCAGCCCCAGCATTTT. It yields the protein CASSEDSGANQPQHF.

CDR3 coding DNA: TGTGCCAGCAGCCAGGACACCGGGACTAGCGGCCCCCAGAAAAACATTCAGTACTTC. Residues: CASSQDTGTSGPQKNIQYF. The V gene is TRBV4-2, the J gene TRBJ2-4, with 11 bases identical to TRBD2. With V trimmed by 3 bases and J by 4 bases, 14 bases remained unmatched. Germline-derived CDR1 and CDR2 are LGHNA and YNFKEQ. The CDR3 contains 19 residues.

The CDR3 DNA reads TGCAGCGGTTTGGGGACCTACGAGCAGTACTTC. Protein: CSGLGTYEQYF. The rearrangement joins TRBV29-1 to TRBJ2-7, with D unclear. V was clipped by 7 bases and J by 2 bases, with 9 bases between them. Germline-derived CDR1 and CDR2 are SQVTM and ANQGSEA. The CDR3 has 11 amino acids.

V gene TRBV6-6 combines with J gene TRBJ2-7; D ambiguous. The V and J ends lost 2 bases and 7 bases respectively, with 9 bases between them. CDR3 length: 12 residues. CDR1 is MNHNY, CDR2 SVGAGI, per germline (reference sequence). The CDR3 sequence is CASSYRRSEQYF. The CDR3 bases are TGTGCCAGCAGTTACCGACGGTCAGAGCAGTACTTC.

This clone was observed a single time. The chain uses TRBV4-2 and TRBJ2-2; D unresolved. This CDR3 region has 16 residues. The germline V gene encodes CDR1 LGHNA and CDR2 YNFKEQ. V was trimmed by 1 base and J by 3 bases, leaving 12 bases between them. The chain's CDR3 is CASSQVEVRDTGELFF. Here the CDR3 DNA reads TGTGCCAGCAGCCAAGTGGAAGTTAGGGACACCGGGGAGCTGTTTTTT.

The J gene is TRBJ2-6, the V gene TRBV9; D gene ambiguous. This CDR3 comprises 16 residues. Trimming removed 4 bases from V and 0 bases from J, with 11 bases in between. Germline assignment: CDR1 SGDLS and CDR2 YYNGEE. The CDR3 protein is CASSPPRTSGANVLTF. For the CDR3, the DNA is TGTGCCAGCAGCCCCCCCCGGACCTCTGGGGCCAACGTCCTGACTTTC.